This T cell receptor beta chain emerged from a study of radiation and T cells in renal cell carcinoma. Study-wide results and limits: Top tumor clonotypes rose in blood 2 weeks post-radiation, then contracted.

Of note for this clone: Its antigen is undetermined.

The CDR3 is made up of 15 amino acids. Germline CDR1 and CDR2: SGDLS and YYNGEE. V lost 3 bases to trimming and J lost 8 bases; unmatched junction nucleotides: 8. Time point reported: blood 4 weeks post-SBRT, at nephrectomy. Treatment defined: 15 Gy SBRT to primary tumor, nephrectomy 4 weeks later. Nephrectomy followed 15 Gy stereotactic body radiation by 4 weeks. Serial blood draws occurred at baseline and 2 and 4 weeks post-SBRT. The assay was immunoSEQ multiplex PCR, and TCRdb's table has in-frame clones only and misses some. The sample records around 95,000 clones, 84% being singletons. V is TRBV9 and J is TRBJ2-1, with 10 bases that match TRBD2. The sequence derives from a man aged 60 to 75 with renal cell carcinoma. This sample comprised blood, obtained from a patient whose treatment included radiotherapy and nephrectomy. The CDR3 DNA sequence: TGTGCCAGCAGCGCGGGACTAGCGAACAGGGATGAGCAGTTCTTC. Amino acids: CASSAGLANRDEQFF. Complete variable domain (other parts from reference TRBV9 and TRBJ2-1): DSGVTQTPKHLITATGQRVTLRCSPRSGDLSVYWYQQSLDQGLQFLIQYYNGEERAKGNILERFSAQQFPDLHSELNLSSLELGDSALYFCASSAGLANRDEQFFGPGTRLTVL.